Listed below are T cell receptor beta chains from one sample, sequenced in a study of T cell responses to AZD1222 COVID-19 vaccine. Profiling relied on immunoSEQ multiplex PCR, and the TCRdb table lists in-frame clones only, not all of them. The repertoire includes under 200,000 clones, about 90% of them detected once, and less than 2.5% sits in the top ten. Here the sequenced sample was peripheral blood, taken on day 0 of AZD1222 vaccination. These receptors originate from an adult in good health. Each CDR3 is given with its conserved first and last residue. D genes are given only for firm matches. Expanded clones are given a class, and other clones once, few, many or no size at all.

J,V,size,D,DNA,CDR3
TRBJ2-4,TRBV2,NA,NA,TGTGCCAGCAGTGAGTGGGGGGACGCCAAAAACATTCAGTACTTC,CASSEWGDAKNIQYF
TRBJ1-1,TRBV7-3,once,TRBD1,TGTGCCAGCAGGTTAGGGGACAGGGGTAAAGGGAACACTGAAGCTTTCTTT,CASRLGDRGKGNTEAFF
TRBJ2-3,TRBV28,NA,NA,TGTGCCAGCAGTTCCCGGACAAAAGATACGCAGTATTTT,CASSSRTKDTQYF
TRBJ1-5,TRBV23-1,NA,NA,TGCGCCAGCAGGGGGGAGTTTAGCAATCAGCCCCAGCATTTT,CASRGEFSNQPQHF
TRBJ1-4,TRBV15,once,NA,TGTGCCACCAGCAGAGATAGGCAAAAACTGTTTTTT,CATSRDRQKLFF
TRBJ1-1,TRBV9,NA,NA,TGTGCCAGCAGCGTAGGAAAGGGAGGGACTGAAGCTTTCTTT,CASSVGKGGTEAFF
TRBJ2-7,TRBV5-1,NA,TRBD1,TGCGCCAGCAGCTTGGAGAGGCAGGGGGCCTACGAGCAGTACTTC,CASSLERQGAYEQYF
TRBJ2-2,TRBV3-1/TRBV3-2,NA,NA,TGTGCCAGCAGCCTGGGGACGAACACCGGGGAGCTGTTTTTT,CASSLGTNTGELFF
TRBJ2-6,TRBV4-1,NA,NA,TGCGCCAGCAGCCGGACAGATCTAAACTCTGGGGCCAACGTCCTGACTTTC,CASSRTDLNSGANVLTF
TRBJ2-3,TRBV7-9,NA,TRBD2,TGTGCCAGCAGGGCGTCAGCGGGAGTGTGGGATACGCAGTATTTT,CASRASAGVWDTQYF
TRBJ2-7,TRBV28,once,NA,TGTGCCAGCAGTTCCCCTCGAGGGAGGAGCTCCTACGAGCAGTACTTC,CASSSPRGRSSYEQYF
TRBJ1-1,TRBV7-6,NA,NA,TGTGCCAGCAGCTTAGCGGGGGCAGGACCCACTGAAGCTTTCTTT,CASSLAGAGPTEAFF
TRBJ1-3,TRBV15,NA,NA,TGTGCCACCAGCAGAGATTTACCAACCTCTGGAAACACCATATATTTT,CATSRDLPTSGNTIYF
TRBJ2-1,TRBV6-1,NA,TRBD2,TGTGCCAGCAGTGAACCGGGACTAGCTCCCCATTATGAGCAGTTCTTC,CASSEPGLAPHYEQFF
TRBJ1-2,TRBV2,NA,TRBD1,TGTGCCAGCAGCCACAGGGGTGCGGGCTATGGCTACACCTTC,CASSHRGAGYGYTF
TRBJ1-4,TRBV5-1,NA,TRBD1,TGCGCCAGCAGCTGGGGGACAGGAACTAATGAAAAACTGTTTTTT,CASSWGTGTNEKLFF
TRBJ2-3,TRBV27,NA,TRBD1,TGTGCCAGCAGACAAACAGGGGTTACTAGCACAGATACGCAGTATTTT,CASRQTGVTSTDTQYF
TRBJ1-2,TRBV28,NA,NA,TGTGCCAGCAGTTCACATGGCCAAGTAGCTCCAAACTATGGCTACACCTTC,CASSSHGQVAPNYGYTF
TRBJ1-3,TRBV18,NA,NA,TGTGCCAGCTCAGCCGACAGTCTCTCTGGAAACACCATATATTTT,CASSADSLSGNTIYF
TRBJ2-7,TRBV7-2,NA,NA,TGTGCCAGCAGCTTAGCGAGGACGGCTTACGAGCAGTACTTC,CASSLARTAYEQYF
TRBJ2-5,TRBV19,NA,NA,TGTGCCAGTACACAAGCAGGGACAGAGACCCAGTACTTC,CASTQAGTETQYF
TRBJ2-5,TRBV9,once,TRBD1,TGTGCCAGCAGCGTTGGACAGGGTTCGCAGACCCAGTACTTC,CASSVGQGSQTQYF
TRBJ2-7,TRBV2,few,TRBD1,TGTGCCAGCAGCGCGGACAGGTCCCCTCTCTACGAGCAGTACTTC,CASSADRSPLYEQYF
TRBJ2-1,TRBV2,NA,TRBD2,TGTGCCAGCAGCGTAGCGGGGAGCTCCTACAATGAGCAGTTCTTC,CASSVAGSSYNEQFF
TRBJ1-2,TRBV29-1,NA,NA,TGCAGCGTTGATTCGGGGTCCCTCTCCGGGGGCTACACCTTC,CSVDSGSLSGGYTF
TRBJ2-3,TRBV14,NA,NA,TGTGCCAGCAGCCCTCTTCTATCCTCGCAGTATTTT,CASSPLLSSQYF
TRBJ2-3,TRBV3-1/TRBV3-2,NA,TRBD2,TGTGCCAGCAAACCCGGGGGGAGAGATACGCAGTATTTT,CASKPGGRDTQYF
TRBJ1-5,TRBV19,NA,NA,TGTGCCAGTAGTATAGAGCTTTTCCGGGGGGATCAGCCCCAGCATTTT,CASSIELFRGDQPQHF
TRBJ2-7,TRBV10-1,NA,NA,TGCGCCAGCAGTGAGTCGAACGAGCAGTACTTC,CASSESNEQYF
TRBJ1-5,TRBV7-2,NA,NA,TGTGCCAGCAGCTGGGTGGCCGGGGGAGAACAGCCCCAGCATTTT,CASSWVAGGEQPQHF
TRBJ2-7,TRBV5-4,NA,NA,TGTGCCAGCAGCTTGGATCCGGGCTCTTCCTACGAGCAGTACTTC,CASSLDPGSSYEQYF
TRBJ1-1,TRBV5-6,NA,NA,TGTGCCAGCAGCTGGGGCCGGTCGCAGCTGAACACTGAAGCTTTCTTT,CASSWGRSQLNTEAFF
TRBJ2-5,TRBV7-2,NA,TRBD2,TGTGCCAGCAGCTTAGAGGGGACTAGCGGGGAGACCCAGTACTTC,CASSLEGTSGETQYF
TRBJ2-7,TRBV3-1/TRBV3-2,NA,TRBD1,TGTGCCAGCAGCCCCGACAGGGGGACTAACGAGCAGTACTTC,CASSPDRGTNEQYF
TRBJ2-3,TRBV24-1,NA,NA,TGTGCCACCAGTGACCCCGGGGGCGGTACGCAGTATTTT,CATSDPGGGTQYF
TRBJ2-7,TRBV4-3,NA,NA,TGCGCCAGCAGCGAACAGGCGAACTCCTACGAGCAGTACTTC,CASSEQANSYEQYF
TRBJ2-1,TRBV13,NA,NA,TGTGCCAGCAGCTTGGGGCTTCTGAGGCTAGTAGGCTCCTACAATGAGCAGTTCTTC,CASSLGLLRLVGSYNEQFF
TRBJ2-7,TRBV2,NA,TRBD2,TGTGCCAGCAGTGAATTAGGACTAGCGGGAAGCGAGCAGTACTTC,CASSELGLAGSEQYF
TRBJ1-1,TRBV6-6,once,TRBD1,TGTGCCAGCAGCCTACAGGGGACTGAAGCTTTCTTT,CASSLQGTEAFF